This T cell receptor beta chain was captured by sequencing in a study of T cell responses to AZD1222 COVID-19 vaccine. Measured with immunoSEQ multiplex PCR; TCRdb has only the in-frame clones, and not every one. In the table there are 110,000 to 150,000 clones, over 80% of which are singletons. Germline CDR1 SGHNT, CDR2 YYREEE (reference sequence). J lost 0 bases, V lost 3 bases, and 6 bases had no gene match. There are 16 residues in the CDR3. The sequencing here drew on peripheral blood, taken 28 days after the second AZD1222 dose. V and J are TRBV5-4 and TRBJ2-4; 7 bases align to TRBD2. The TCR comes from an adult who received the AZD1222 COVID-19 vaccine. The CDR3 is CASSSRRGVAKNIQYF. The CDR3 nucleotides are TGTGCCAGCAGCTCTAGACGGGGGGTAGCCAAAAACATTCAGTACTTC. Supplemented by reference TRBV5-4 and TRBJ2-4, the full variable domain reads ETGVTQSPTHLIKTRGQQVTLRCSSQSGHNTVSWYQQALGQGPQFIFQYYREEENGRGNFPPRFSGLQFPNYSSELNVNALELDDSALYLCASSSRRGVAKNIQYFGAGTRLSVL.